This T cell receptor beta chain was retrieved from a study of blood T cells in healthy people across ages. About the research overall: About one barcoded beta molecule per two T cells came from capture by template switching. General study findings and limits: Higher naive T cell percentage went strongly together with higher TCR beta diversity.

This clonotype was seen once. The antigen remains undetermined. The length of the CDR3 is 11 residues. CDR1 DFQATT and CDR2 SNEGSKA come from the germline V gene (reference sequence). V was clipped by 5 bases and J by 9 bases, with 11 bases between them. Sample-barcoded 5' priming and a J-beta primer mix drove a second PCR of about 6 to 12 cycles. A tag from a template-switch adaptor with 12 random nucleotides marked each cDNA molecule. In TCRdb, the 5' RACE reads were re-called with MiXCR into one record per CDR3 protein. This table holds around 750,000 distinct CDR3 sequences, 40% to 65% found once. This clonotype originated in an elderly man in good health. J is TRBJ2-1 and V is TRBV20-1; D gene uncertain. Sequencing was carried out using blood. CDR3 sequence (DNA): TGCAGTGCTGACTCCCTCGGTGAGCAGTTCTTC. The encoded protein is CSADSLGEQFF.